This paragraph reports one T cell receptor beta chain. The data were produced by immunoSEQ multiplex PCR, yet TCRdb's version contains in-frame clones alone and is incomplete. The sample records about 74,000 clones, about 91% being singletons. The data stem from a study of blood T cell repertoires in COVID-19. Per the germline V gene, CDR1 is SGHTA and CDR2 is FQGNSA. V was clipped by 1 base and J by 2 bases; unmatched bases: 6. This CDR3 is 16 amino acids long. V gene TRBV7-2 combines with J gene TRBJ2-7; 9 nucleotides align to TRBD2. Sequencing input: peripheral blood. The origin of this receptor is a woman of 80 years or more with active or convalescent COVID-19. CDR3 region: CASSLVGGGAPYEQYF. CDR3 in DNA: TGTGCCAGCAGCTTAGTAGGCGGGGGGGCCCCCTACGAGCAGTACTTC.